This T cell receptor beta chain was recorded in a study of Graves' ophthalmopathy and Graves' hyperthyroidism. Study information: Researchers classed hyperthyroidism as stable given no ophthalmopathy within 18 months of follow-up.

This clonotype was counted between two and nine times. RNA transcripts were the template, and TCR beta CDR3 regions were amplified from them. First-round RT-PCR used HTBI primers; second-round multiplex PCR followed. TCRdb passed the multiplex PCR reads through MiXCR, listing each CDR3 protein once. The repertoire holds 1 million to 1.3 million distinct CDR3 sequences, with about two fifths as singletons. The V end lost 1 base, the J end lost 6 bases, and 11 bases lay between the germline ends. CDR1 and CDR2 (germline): SEHNR, FQNEAQ (reference sequence). This CDR3 region has 14 residues. The clonotype originates from an adult man with Graves' hyperthyroidism. Specimen: peripheral blood or thyroid tissue (not recorded which). The J gene is TRBJ2-3, the V gene TRBV7-9; D unresolved. CDR3 residues: CASSLEVVADTQYF. For the CDR3, the DNA is TGTGCCAGCAGCTTAGAGGTAGTCGCGGATACGCAGTATTTT.